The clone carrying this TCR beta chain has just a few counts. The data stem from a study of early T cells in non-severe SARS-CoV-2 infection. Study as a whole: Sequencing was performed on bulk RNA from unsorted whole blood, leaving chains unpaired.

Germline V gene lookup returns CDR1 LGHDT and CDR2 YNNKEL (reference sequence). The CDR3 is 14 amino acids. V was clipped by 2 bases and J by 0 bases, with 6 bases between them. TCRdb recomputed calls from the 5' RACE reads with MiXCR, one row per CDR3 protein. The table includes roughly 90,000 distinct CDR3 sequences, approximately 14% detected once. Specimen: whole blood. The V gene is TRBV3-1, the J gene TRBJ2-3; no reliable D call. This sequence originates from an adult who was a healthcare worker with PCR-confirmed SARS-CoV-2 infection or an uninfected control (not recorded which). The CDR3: CASSQSASTDTQYF. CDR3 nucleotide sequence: TGTGCCAGCAGCCAAAGCGCTAGCACAGATACGCAGTATTTT.